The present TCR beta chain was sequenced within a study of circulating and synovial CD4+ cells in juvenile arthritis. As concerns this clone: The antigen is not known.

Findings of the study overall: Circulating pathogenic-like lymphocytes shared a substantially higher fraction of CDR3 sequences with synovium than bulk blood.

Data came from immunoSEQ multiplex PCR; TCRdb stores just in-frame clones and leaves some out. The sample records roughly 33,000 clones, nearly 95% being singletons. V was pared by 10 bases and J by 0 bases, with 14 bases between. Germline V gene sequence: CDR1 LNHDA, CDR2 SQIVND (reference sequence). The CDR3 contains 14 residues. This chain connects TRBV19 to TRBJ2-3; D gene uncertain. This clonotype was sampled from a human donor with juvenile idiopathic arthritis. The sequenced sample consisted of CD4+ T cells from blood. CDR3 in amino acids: CATSEAPSTDTQYF. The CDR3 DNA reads TGTGCCACCAGTGAGGCTCCTAGCACAGATACGCAGTATTTT.